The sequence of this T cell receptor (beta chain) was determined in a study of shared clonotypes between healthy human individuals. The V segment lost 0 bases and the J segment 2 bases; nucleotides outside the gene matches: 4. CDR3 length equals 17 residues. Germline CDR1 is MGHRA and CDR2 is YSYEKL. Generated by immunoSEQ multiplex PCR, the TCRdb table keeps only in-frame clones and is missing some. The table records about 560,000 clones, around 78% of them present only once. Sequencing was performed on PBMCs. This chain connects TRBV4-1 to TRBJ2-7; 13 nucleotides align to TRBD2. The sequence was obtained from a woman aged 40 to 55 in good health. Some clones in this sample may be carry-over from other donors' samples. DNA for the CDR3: TGCGCCAGCAGCCAAGATGGGACTAGCGGGGAACCCTACGAGCAGTACTTC. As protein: CASSQDGTSGEPYEQYF.